The present entry profiles one TCR beta chain with its context. The data derive from a study of PD-L1 blockade in urothelial cancer. The table came from immunoSEQ multiplex PCR; TCRdb's copy has only in-frame clones and leaves some out. Of tens of thousands of clones in the sample, approximately 90% were seen once. This CDR3 is built from 11 residues. The germline V and J ends were trimmed by 7 bases and 7 bases, with 10 bases remaining between them. Germline values: CDR1 ENHRY, CDR2 SYGVKD. The time point is: peripheral blood 6 weeks after treatment start. This TCR was recovered from a woman aged 60 to 75 with urothelial cancer. The sequenced sample was PBMCs, obtained around atezolizumab (anti-PD-L1) treatment. The chain has TRBV10-3 and TRBJ1-1; D gene uncertain. The chain's CDR3 is CAITTGSEAFF. CDR3 nucleotide sequence: TGTGCCATCACTACCGGGAGTGAAGCTTTCTTT.